Below, 5 T cell receptor beta chains from the same sample are listed, as sequenced in a study of blood T cell repertoires in COVID-19. Sequencing was performed with immunoSEQ multiplex PCR; in TCRdb, only in-frame clones are kept and a portion is missing. The sample yields hundreds of thousands of clones, around 89% seen once. The sample taken for sequencing was peripheral blood. Receptors were obtained from a man aged 35 to 55 with acute or convalescent COVID-19.

The genes are TRBV11-1 and TRBJ1-3; D might be TRBD1 (6 bases). In germline, CDR1 is SGHAT, CDR2 FQDESV (reference sequence). The CDR3 extends over 16 amino acids. Trimming stripped 4 bases from V and 0 bases from J, with 13 bases between. CDR3 nucleotides: TGTGCCAGCAGCTCCTTGAACAGGGCCTCTGGAAACACCATATATTTT. The encoded protein is CASSSLNRASGNTIYF.

The gene calls are TRBV5-6 and TRBJ1-5; D ambiguous. Germline CDR1 is SGHDT and CDR2 is YYEEEE. V lost 4 bases and J lost 7, with 9 bases in between. The CDR3 covers 12 residues. CDR3 sequence (DNA): TGTGCCAGCAGCGAGGGAGGACAGCCCCAGCATTTT. This gives the protein CASSEGGQPQHF.

The chain carries TRBV5-4 and TRBJ2-7, with D uncertain. CDR1 is SGHNT, CDR2 YYREEE, per germline (reference sequence). The CDR3 has 13 residues. V shed 3 bases and J shed 2 bases, with 9 bases lying between them. The CDR3: CASSSPQTYEQYF. CDR3 bases: TGTGCCAGCAGCTCCCCCCAGACCTACGAGCAGTACTTC.

The rearrangement links TRBV19 to TRBJ1-1; the D gene is possibly TRBD1 (6 bases). Germline V lookup: CDR1 LNHDA, CDR2 SQIVND (reference sequence). The CDR3 spans 14 residues. V was shortened by 4 bases and J by 0 bases, with 9 bases between the two germline ends. CDR3 sequence reads: CASSTGVLNTEAFF. The DNA of the CDR3 is TGTGCCAGTAGTACAGGGGTTTTGAACACTGAAGCTTTCTTT.

The chain is built from TRBV7-2 and TRBJ2-3; TRBD2 matches at 12 bases. Germline-derived CDR1 and CDR2 are SGHTA and FQGNSA. Trimming at V came to 3 bases and at J to 0 bases, leaving 7 bases not matched to a gene. The CDR3 is made up of 18 amino acids. In DNA, the CDR3 is TGTGCCAGCAGCTTCTCCCGACTAGCGGGGGCTAGCACAGATACGCAGTATTTT. Its protein product is CASSFSRLAGASTDTQYF.